Listed here is a single TCR beta chain. The antigen is undetermined. This record comes from a study of Ad26.COV2.S vaccination and SARS-CoV-2 variants. As for the study in general: Intramuscular Ad26.COV2.S doses were given once or twice, 56 days apart. Whole-study results and caveats: Vaccinees reportedly had broad spike-specific CD8+ and CD4+ T cell responses. Spike-specific TCR breadth was greater after Ad26.COV2.S than placebo.

Germline-derived CDR1 and CDR2 are LGHDT and YNNKEL (reference sequence). Trimming removed 8 bases from V and 4 bases from J, with 17 bases in between. This CDR3 is 14 amino acids long. Clones were sequenced by immunoSEQ multiplex PCR, and TCRdb holds only the in-frame ones, with some missing. This table holds over 400,000 clones, 90% found once. Treatment of the sample: some 20 received Ad26.COV2.S at low or high dose, single or two shots; about five received placebo; per-sample allocation not given. Samples were taken on day 63 after the first vaccine or placebo injection. What was given as vaccine was an Ad26 vector encoding Wuhan-strain SARS-CoV-2 spike.

This clonotype was obtained from a person between 18 and 60 years old who received the Ad26.COV2.S COVID-19 vaccine or a placebo. Specimen: peripheral blood, collected in a trial of Ad26.COV2.S vaccine versus placebo. The chain couples TRBV3-1 (or the pseudogene TRBV3-2) to TRBJ2-5, with D possibly matching TRBD1 (5 bases). The CDR3 is CASRGQGGPETQYF. As DNA, the CDR3 is TGTGCCAGCCGTGGGCAGGGTGGTCCAGAGACCCAGTACTTC.